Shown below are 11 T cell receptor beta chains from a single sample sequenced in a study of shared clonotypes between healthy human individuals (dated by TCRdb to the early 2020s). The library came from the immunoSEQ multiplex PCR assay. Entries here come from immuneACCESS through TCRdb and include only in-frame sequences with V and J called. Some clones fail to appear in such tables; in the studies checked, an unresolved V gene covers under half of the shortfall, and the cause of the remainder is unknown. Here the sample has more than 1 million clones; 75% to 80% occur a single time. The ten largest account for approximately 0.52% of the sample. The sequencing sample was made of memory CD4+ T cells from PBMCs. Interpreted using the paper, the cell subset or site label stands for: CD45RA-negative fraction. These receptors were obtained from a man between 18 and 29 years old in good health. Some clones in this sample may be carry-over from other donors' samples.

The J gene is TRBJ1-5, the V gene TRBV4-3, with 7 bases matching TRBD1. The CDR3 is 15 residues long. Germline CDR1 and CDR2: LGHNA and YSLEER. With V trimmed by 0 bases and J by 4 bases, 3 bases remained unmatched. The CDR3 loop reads CASSQEGQPNQPQHF. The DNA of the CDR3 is TGCGCCAGCAGCCAAGAGGGACAGCCAAATCAGCCCCAGCATTTT.

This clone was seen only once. The CDR3 sequence is CASSPRGTGETQYF. DNA for the CDR3: TGTGCCAGCAGCCCCCGGGGTACAGGGGAGACCCAGTACTTC. The chain joins TRBV5-4 to TRBJ2-5; possible D gene TRBD1, 6 bases. There are 14 residues in the CDR3. The germline V and J ends were trimmed by 4 bases and 5 bases, with 15 bases remaining between them. Germline V gene sequence: CDR1 SGHNT, CDR2 YYREEE (reference sequence).

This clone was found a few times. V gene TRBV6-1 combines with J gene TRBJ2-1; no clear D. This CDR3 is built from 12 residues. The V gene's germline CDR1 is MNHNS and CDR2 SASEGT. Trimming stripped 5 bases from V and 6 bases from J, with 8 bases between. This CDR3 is CASSLHSNEQFF. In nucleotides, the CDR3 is TGTGCCAGCAGTCTTCACAGCAATGAGCAGTTCTTC.

The CDR3 bases are TGCGCCAGCAGCCAAGGTGGGGACCGCTATGGCTACACCTTC. Protein: CASSQGGDRYGYTF. The V and J genes are TRBV4-1 and TRBJ1-2, with a possible D match to TRBD1 (5 bases). V lost 1 base, J lost 4 bases, and 10 bases lay in between. This CDR3 is 14 amino acids long. Germline lookup yields CDR1 MGHRA and CDR2 YSYEKL.

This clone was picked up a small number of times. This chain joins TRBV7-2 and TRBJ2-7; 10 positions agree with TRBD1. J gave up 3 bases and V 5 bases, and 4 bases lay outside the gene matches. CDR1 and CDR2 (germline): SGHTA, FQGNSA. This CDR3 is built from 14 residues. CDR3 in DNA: TGTGCCAGCAGCGCAGACAGGGGGCGCTACGAGCAGTACTTC. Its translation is CASSADRGRYEQYF.

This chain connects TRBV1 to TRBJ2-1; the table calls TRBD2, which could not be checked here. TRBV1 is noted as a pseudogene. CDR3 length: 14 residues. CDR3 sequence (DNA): TGCACCAGCAGCCAAGAATATTCCTACAATGAGCAGTTCTTC. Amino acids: CTSSQEYSYNEQFF.

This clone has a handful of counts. The CDR3 DNA is TGTGCCAGCAGTAAGGGGGCGCGTGACGAGCAGTACTTC. This sequence encodes CASSKGARDEQYF. J is TRBJ2-7 and V is TRBV25-1, with 7 bases matching TRBD1. The germline V gene has CDR1 MGHDK and CDR2 SYGVNS. This CDR3 has 13 amino acids. Trimming cost V 5 bases and J 5 bases; bases outside gene matches: 6.

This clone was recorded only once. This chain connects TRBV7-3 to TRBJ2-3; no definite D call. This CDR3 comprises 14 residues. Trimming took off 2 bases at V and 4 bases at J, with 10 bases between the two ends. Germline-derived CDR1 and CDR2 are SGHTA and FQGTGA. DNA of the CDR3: TGTGCCAGCAGCTTACAGACCGGTCCAGATACGCAGTATTTT. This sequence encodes CASSLQTGPDTQYF.

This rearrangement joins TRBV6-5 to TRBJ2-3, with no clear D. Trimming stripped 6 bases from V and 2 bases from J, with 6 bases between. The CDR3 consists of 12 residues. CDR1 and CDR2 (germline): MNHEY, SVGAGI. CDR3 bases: TGTGCCAGCAGACACCACACAGATACGCAGTATTTT. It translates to CASRHHTDTQYF.

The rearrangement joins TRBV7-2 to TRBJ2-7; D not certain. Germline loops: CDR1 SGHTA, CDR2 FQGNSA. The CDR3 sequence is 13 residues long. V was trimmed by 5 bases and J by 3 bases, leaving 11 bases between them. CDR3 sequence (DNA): TGTGCCAGCAGCCACCCCCTAGGCTACGAGCAGTACTTC. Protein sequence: CASSHPLGYEQYF.

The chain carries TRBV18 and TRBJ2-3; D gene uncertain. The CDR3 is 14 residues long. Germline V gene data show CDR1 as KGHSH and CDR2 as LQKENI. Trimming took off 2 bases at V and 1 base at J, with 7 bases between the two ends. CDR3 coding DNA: TGTGCCAGCTCACCAGGCTACCGCACAGATACGCAGTATTTT. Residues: CASSPGYRTDTQYF.